The rows below give T cell receptor beta chains drawn from one sample of a study of blood T cell repertoires in COVID-19. The repertoire was sequenced with immunoSEQ multiplex PCR; TCRdb's copy has only in-frame clones and lacks some. The sample carries hundreds of thousands of clones, 85% to 90% recorded once. The sample was peripheral blood. These receptors were collected from a woman aged 70-85 years with COVID-19, enrolled during active disease. Both conserved end residues are part of each CDR3. Fields, in order: D gene, J gene, clone size, V gene, CDR3 protein, CDR3 DNA. The D gene is left open where the match is weak. A row's size may be missing; if present it is once, few, many or a size class.

- TRBJ2-1 - TRBV28 CASSLSTGRLNEQFF TGTGCCAGCAGTCTATCGACAGGGAGGTTAAATGAGCAGTTCTTC
- TRBJ2-6 many TRBV5-1 CASSLSNLGANVLTF TGCGCCAGCAGCCTCTCTAATTTAGGGGCCAACGTCCTGACTTTC
TRBD1 TRBJ1-3 few TRBV11-2 CASSSSTGTGNTIYF TGTGCCAGCAGCTCCTCGACAGGGACCGGAAACACCATATATTTT
TRBD1 TRBJ2-1 - TRBV4-3 CASSQAGGRVNEQFF TGCGCCAGCAGCCAAGCAGGGGGAAGGGTGAATGAGCAGTTCTTC
TRBD1 TRBJ1-2 - TRBV29-1 CSVVGTVYGYTF TGCAGCGTCGTCGGGACAGTCTATGGCTACACCTTC
- TRBJ1-5 - TRBV28 CASSFGQPQHF TGTGCCAGCAGTTTTGGCCAGCCCCAGCATTTT
- TRBJ1-5 once TRBV27 CATGARGGQPQHF TGTGCCACGGGGGCTCGGGGGGGACAGCCCCAGCATTTT
- TRBJ2-7 - TRBV30 CAWSPDSAPSYEQYF TGTGCCTGGAGTCCCGACTCGGCCCCCTCCTACGAGCAGTACTTC
TRBD1 TRBJ2-7 - TRBV23-1 CASALPGTGVSYEQYF TGCGCCAGCGCTCTACCCGGGACAGGGGTCTCCTACGAGCAGTACTTC
TRBD1 TRBJ2-6 - TRBV7-9 CASSLLGGGGANVLTF TGTGCCAGCAGCTTACTAGGGGGCGGTGGGGCCAACGTCCTGACTTTC
- TRBJ1-1 - TRBV5-1 CASSSGQTNTEAFF TGCGCCAGCAGCTCCGGACAGACGAACACTGAAGCTTTCTTT
- TRBJ2-2 - TRBV9 CASSVDSLRGELFF TGTGCCAGCAGCGTAGATAGCTTAAGGGGGGAGCTGTTTTTT
- TRBJ1-1 - TRBV6-2/TRBV6-3 CASSYSRGAFF TGTGCCAGCAGTTACTCCAGGGGAGCTTTCTTT
TRBD1 TRBJ1-2 - TRBV19 CASSISGPGDSGYTF TGTGCCAGTAGTATATCGGGTCCAGGGGACAGTGGCTACACCTTC
TRBD1 TRBJ1-4 - TRBV27 CAAGGTALNEKLFF TGTGCCGCGGGCGGGACAGCCCTTAATGAAAAACTGTTTTTT
- TRBJ2-1 - TRBV27 CASRPNGRGFPNEQFF TGTGCCAGCAGGCCTAACGGCAGGGGCTTCCCCAATGAGCAGTTCTTC
- TRBJ1-5 - TRBV21-1 CASTGAGQPQHF TGTGCCAGCACAGGGGCAGGGCAGCCCCAGCATTTT
TRBD1 TRBJ1-3 once TRBV4-3 CASSQAGQGSGNTIYF TGCGCCAGCAGCCAAGCAGGACAGGGATCGGGAAACACCATATATTTT
- TRBJ2-3 - TRBV14 CASSPGPRGRTTDTQYF TGTGCCAGCAGCCCAGGACCACGGGGAAGGACCACAGATACGCAGTATTTT
- TRBJ1-1 once TRBV12-5 CASGSWTVLNTEAFF TGTGCTAGTGGTTCCTGGACAGTCTTGAACACTGAAGCTTTCTTT
TRBD1 TRBJ2-7 - TRBV27 CASSLGQGSYEQYF TGTGCCAGCAGTTTGGGACAGGGGTCCTACGAGCAGTACTTC
TRBD1 TRBJ2-7 few TRBV7-6 CASSFKGTGGYEQYF TGTGCCAGCAGCTTCAAGGGGACAGGGGGCTACGAGCAGTACTTC
TRBD1 TRBJ2-7 few TRBV12-3/TRBV12-4 CASSKDRAYEQYF TGTGCCAGCAGTAAGGACAGGGCGTACGAGCAGTACTTC
- TRBJ2-7 - TRBV6-2/TRBV6-3 CASSYSMAGSSYEQYF TGTGCCAGCAGTTACTCGATGGCGGGGTCCTCCTACGAGCAGTACTTC
- TRBJ1-1 - TRBV7-9 CASSLEYAEAFF TGTGCCAGCAGCCTTGAGTACGCTGAAGCTTTCTTT